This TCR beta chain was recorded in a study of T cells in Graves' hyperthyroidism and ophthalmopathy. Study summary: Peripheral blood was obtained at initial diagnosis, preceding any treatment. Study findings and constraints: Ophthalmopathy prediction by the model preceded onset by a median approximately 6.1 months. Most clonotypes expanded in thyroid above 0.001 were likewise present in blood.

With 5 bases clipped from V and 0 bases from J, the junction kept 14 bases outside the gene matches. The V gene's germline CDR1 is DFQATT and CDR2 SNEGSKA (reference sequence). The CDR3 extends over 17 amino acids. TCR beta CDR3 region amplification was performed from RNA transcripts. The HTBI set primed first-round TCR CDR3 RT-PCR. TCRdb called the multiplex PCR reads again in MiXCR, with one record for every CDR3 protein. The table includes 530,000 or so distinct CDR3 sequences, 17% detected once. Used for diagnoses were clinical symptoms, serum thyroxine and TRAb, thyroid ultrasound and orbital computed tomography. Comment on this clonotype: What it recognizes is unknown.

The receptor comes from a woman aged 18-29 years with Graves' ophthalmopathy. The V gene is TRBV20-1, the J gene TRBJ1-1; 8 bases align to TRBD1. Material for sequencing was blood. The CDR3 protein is CSAGDRGGSRVNTEAFF. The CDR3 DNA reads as TGCAGTGCTGGCGACAGGGGAGGTAGTAGGGTGAACACTGAAGCTTTCTTT.